This TCR beta chain was retrieved from a study of blood T cell repertoires in COVID-19. Study information: Acute and convalescent COVID-19 specimens originated in the United States, Italy and Spain.

Trimming removed 2 bases from V and 4 bases from J; junction bases left unmatched: 9. The CDR3 sequence is 16 residues long. Germline CDR1 is KGHSH and CDR2 is LQKENI. Original processing notes: Cell counts per sample came from amplifying reference gene primers. Sequenced by immunoSEQ multiplex PCR; TCRdb stores in-frame clones only, minus some. V, J and clone size are taken as reported in that table, and D and trimming were inferred from the DNA itself. The sample has fewer than 110,000 clones, around nine tenths seen once; the top ten hold roughly 18%. The sequence was obtained from a woman older than 75 in a cohort sampled during active COVID-19. Sequencing used peripheral blood. The chain carries TRBV18 and TRBJ1-1; 8 bases map to TRBD1. CDR3 DNA: TGTGCCAGCTCACCAGCGCCGACAGGGGTGGGCACTGAAGCTTTCTTT. This codes for CASSPAPTGVGTEAFF.